A single sample is the source of the 10 T cell receptor beta chains below, sequenced in a study of response to subunit inactivated influenza vaccine. From the RT-PCR reads, TCRdb called clonotypes with MiXCR, one entry per CDR3 protein. Of around 530,000 distinct CDR3 sequences detected, about 17% appear once; the ten largest clones hold less than 4%. The sequencing used CD4+ T cells sorted from PBMCs, collected less than 30 months after vaccination. The receptors shown here come from a man aged 45 to 75 who received an inactivated influenza vaccine.

The V and J genes are TRBV3-1 and TRBJ1-4; the D is unclear. V was cut by 1 base and J by 10 bases, with 10 bases left in between. This CDR3 comprises 13 residues. The germline V gene has CDR1 LGHDT and CDR2 YNNKEL (reference sequence). CDR3 residues: CASSQGQRGKLFF. As DNA, the CDR3 is TGTGCCAGCAGCCAAGGTCAAAGAGGAAAACTGTTTTTT.

This clonotype appeared a few times. The chain uses TRBV20-1 and TRBJ2-4; no definite D call. CDR1 is DFQATT, CDR2 SNEGSKA, per germline (reference sequence). Between the trimmed V and J ends, which lost 0 bases and 12 bases, there was a span of 12 bases. CDR3 length: 12 residues. The CDR3 region has the DNA TGCAGTGCTAGAGATCTCGCGAGCTATCAGTACTTC. It encodes CSARDLASYQYF.

The chain recombines TRBV4-3 with TRBJ1-4; 8 bases map to TRBD1. The CDR3 runs 14 residues. Per the germline V gene, CDR1 is LGHNA and CDR2 is YSLEER. V lost 4 bases and J lost 4; bases outside the gene matches: 2. CDR3 bases: TGCGCCAGCAGCCGCACAGGGGGTAATGAAAAACTGTTTTTT. Translating gives CASSRTGGNEKLFF.

The chain joins TRBV5-4 to TRBJ2-1; D remains unclear. The V gene's germline CDR1 is SGHNT and CDR2 YYREEE (reference sequence). The CDR3 is 15 amino acids. The V end was cut by 0 bases, the J end by 2 bases, with 9 bases between. The CDR3 DNA is TGTGCCAGCAGCTTGGACTATATCGCCTACAATGAGCAGTTCTTC. Its protein product is CASSLDYIAYNEQFF. The whole variable domain, remainder taken from reference TRBV5-4 and TRBJ2-1, is ETGVTQSPTHLIKTRGQQVTLRCSSQSGHNTVSWYQQALGQGPQFIFQYYREEENGRGNFPPRFSGLQFPNYSSELNVNALELDDSALYLCASSLDYIAYNEQFFGPGTRLTVL.

The gene calls are TRBV14 and TRBJ1-6; D is unresolved. The CDR3 has 13 residues. Germline V gives CDR1 SGHDN, CDR2 FVKESK. Trimming cost V 2 bases and J 13 bases, with 12 bases left between them. As DNA, the CDR3 is TGTGCCAGCAGCCAAACTCTCACTGCTCCCCTCCACTTT. This codes for CASSQTLTAPLHF.

The table lists this clonotype with a few counts. The genes are TRBV7-2 and TRBJ1-6; D remains unclear. This CDR3 contains 12 residues. CDR1 and CDR2 (germline): SGHTA, FQGNSA. The ends were cut back, 2 bases at V and 10 bases at J, with 6 bases in the middle. CDR3 protein: CASSLMGSPLHF. The CDR3 DNA reads TGTGCCAGCAGCTTAATGGGATCACCCCTCCACTTT.

This clonotype was seen ten or more times. This chain links TRBV29-1 with TRBJ1-2; 11 bases are shared with TRBD1. The CDR3 length is 14 residues. From germline, CDR1 is SQVTM and CDR2 ANQGSEA. V shed 2 bases and J 3 bases; nucleotides not matched to a gene: 2. CDR3 region: CSVERDRGDYGYTF. CDR3 in DNA: TGCAGCGTTGAAAGGGACAGGGGGGACTATGGCTACACCTTC. Variable domain in full (rest from reference TRBV29-1 and TRBJ1-2): SAVISQKPSRDICQRGTSLTIQCQVDSQVTMMFWYRQQPGQSLTLIATANQGSEATYESGFVIDKFPISRPNLTFSTLTVSNMSPEDSSIYLCSVERDRGDYGYTFGSGTRLTVV.

This sequence joins TRBV7-2 and TRBJ1-2; D is ambiguous. The CDR3 totals 14 residues. CDR1 is SGHTA, CDR2 FQGNSA, per germline. Trimming left V 9 bases short and J 4 bases short, with 18 bases between. The CDR3 loop is CASALLSPSYGYTF. Here the CDR3 DNA reads TGTGCCAGTGCCCTCCTCTCTCCTAGCTATGGCTACACCTTC.

This clonotype has a count of ten or more. The genes are TRBV10-3 and TRBJ2-2; 8 bases map to TRBD1. The CDR3 is made up of 18 amino acids. Trimming removed 5 bases from V and 0 bases from J; junction bases left unmatched: 11. Germline CDR1 is ENHRY and CDR2 is SYGVKD. The CDR3 region is CAISPTWTGSSNTGELFF. DNA of the CDR3: TGTGCCATCAGTCCCACCTGGACAGGGAGTTCGAACACCGGGGAGCTGTTTTTT.

This clonotype was seen many times. This chain uses TRBV10-3 with TRBJ2-2; 8 bases fit TRBD2. Germline CDR1 reads ENHRY; CDR2 reads SYGVKD. V trimming: 8 bases; J trimming: 8 bases; junction bases outside the gene matches: 4. CDR3 length equals 12 residues. Written as DNA, the CDR3 is TGTGCCATCGCGGGGGGCCCTGGGGAGCTGTTTTTT. It encodes CAIAGGPGELFF.